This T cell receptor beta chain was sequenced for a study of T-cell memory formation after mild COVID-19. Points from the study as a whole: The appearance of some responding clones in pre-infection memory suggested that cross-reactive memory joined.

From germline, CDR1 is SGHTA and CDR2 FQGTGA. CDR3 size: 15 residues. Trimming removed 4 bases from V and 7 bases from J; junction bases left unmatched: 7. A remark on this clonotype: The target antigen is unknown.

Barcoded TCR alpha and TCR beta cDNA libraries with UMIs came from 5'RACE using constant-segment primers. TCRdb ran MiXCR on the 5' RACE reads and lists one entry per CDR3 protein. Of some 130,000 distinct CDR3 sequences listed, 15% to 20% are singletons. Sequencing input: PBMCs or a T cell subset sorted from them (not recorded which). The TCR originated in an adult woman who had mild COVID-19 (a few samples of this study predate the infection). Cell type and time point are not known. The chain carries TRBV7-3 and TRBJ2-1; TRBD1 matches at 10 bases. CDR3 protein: CASSSGTGEGNEQFF. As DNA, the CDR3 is TGTGCCAGCAGCTCCGGGACAGGGGAAGGTAATGAGCAGTTCTTC.